This TCR beta chain was found in a study of blood T cell repertoires in COVID-19. The CDR3 extends over 13 amino acids. Germline-derived CDR1 and CDR2 are SGHTA and FQGTGA. V lost 5 bases and J lost 5; bases outside the gene matches: 3. Sequencing used immunoSEQ multiplex PCR; TCRdb keeps in-frame clones, though not all of them. In the table there are more than 110,000 clones, 80% to 85% of which are singletons. Sequencing was done on a sample of peripheral blood. This sequence originates from a human donor in a cohort sampled during active COVID-19. V and J are TRBV7-3 and TRBJ2-1, with 7 bases fitting TRBD1. The CDR3 nucleotides read TGTGCCAGCAGCACGGGACAGAACAATGAGCAGTTCTTC. Amino acid sequence: CASSTGQNNEQFF.